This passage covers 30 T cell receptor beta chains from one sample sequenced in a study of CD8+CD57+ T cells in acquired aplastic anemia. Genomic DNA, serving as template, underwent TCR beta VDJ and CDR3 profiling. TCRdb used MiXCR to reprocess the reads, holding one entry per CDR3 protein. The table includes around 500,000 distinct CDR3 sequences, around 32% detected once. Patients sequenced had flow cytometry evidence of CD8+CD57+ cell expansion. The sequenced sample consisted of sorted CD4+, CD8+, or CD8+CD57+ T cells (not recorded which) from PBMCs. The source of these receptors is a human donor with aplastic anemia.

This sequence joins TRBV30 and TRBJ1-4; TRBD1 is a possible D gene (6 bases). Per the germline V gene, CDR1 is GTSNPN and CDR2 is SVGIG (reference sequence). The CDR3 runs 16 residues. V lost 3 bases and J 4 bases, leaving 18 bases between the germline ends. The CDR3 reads CAWSPRGGAFNEKLFF. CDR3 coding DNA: TGTGCCTGGAGCCCTAGAGGGGGGGCCTTTAATGAAAAACTGTTTTTT.

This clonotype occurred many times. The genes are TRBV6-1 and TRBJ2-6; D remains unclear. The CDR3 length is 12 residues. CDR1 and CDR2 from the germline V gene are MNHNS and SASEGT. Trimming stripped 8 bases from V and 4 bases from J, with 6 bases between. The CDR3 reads CASVRGANVLTF. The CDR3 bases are TGTGCCAGCGTGCGCGGGGCCAACGTCCTGACTTTC.

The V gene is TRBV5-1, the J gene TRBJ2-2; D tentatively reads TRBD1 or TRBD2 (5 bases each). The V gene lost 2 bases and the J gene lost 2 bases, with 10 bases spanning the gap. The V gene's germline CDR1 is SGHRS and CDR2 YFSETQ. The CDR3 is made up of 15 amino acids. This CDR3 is CASSFRGDNTGELFF. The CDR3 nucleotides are TGCGCCAGCAGCTTTAGGGGAGATAACACCGGGGAGCTGTTTTTT.

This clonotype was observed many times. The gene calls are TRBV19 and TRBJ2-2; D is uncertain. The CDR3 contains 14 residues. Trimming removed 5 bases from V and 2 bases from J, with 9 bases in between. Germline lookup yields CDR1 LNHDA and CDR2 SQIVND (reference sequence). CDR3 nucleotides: TGTGCCAGTAGTGTGGCGGACAACACCGGGGAGCTGTTTTTT. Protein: CASSVADNTGELFF. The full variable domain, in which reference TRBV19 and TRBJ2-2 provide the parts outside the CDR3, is DGGITQSPKYLFRKEGQNVTLSCEQNLNHDAMYWYRQDPGQGLRLIYYSQIVNDFQKGDIAEGYSVSREKKESFPLTVTSAQKNPTAFYLCASSVADNTGELFFGEGSRLTVL.

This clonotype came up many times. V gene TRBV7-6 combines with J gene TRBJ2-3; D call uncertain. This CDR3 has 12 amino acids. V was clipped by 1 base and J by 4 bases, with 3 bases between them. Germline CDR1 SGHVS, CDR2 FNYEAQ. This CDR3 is CASSLESDTQYF. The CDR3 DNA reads TGTGCCAGCAGCTTAGAGTCAGATACGCAGTATTTT.

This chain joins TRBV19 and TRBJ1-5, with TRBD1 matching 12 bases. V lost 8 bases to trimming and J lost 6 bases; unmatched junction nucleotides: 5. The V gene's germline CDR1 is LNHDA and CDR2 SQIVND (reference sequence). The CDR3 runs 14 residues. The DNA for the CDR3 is TGTGCCAGTGGGACAGGGGGCGCGGTTCAGCCCCAGCATTTT. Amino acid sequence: CASGTGGAVQPQHF.

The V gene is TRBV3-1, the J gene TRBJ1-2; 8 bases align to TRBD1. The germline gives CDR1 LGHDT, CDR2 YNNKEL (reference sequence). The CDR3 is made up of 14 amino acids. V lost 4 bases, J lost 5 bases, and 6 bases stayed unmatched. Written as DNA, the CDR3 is TGTGCCAGCAGCCTGTTGACAGGGGAGTATGGCTACACCTTC. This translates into CASSLLTGEYGYTF.

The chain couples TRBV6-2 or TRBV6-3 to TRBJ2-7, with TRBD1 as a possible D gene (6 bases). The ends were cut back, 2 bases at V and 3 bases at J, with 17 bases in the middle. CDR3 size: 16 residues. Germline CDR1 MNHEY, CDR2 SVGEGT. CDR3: CASSYGNRVRVYEQYF. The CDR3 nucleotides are TGTGCCAGCAGTTACGGAAACAGGGTAAGGGTCTACGAGCAGTACTTC.

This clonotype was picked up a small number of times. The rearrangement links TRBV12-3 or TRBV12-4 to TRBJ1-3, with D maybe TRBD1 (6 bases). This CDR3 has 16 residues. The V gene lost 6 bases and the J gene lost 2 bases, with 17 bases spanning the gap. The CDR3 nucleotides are TGTGCCAGCAGACCCGACGTGTACAGGGCTGGAAACACCATATATTTT. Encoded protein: CASRPDVYRAGNTIYF.

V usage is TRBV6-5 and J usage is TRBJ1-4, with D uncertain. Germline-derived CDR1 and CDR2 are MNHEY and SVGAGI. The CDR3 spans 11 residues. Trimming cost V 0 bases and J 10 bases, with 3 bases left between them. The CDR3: CASSYSGKLFF. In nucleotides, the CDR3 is TGTGCCAGCAGTTACTCGGGAAAACTGTTTTTT.

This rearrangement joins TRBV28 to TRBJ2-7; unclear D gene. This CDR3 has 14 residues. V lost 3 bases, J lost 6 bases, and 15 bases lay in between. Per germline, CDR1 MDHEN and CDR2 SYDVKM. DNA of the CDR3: TGTGCCAGCAGTTTTTCCCCCGAAAAGAGCGAGCAGTACTTC. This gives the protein CASSFSPEKSEQYF.

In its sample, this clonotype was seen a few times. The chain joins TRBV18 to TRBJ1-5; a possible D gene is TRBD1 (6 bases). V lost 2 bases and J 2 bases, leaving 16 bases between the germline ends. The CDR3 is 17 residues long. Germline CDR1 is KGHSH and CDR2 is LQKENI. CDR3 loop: CASSPNSGATGNQPQHF. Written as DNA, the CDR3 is TGTGCCAGCTCACCAAATTCGGGGGCGACAGGCAATCAGCCCCAGCATTTT.

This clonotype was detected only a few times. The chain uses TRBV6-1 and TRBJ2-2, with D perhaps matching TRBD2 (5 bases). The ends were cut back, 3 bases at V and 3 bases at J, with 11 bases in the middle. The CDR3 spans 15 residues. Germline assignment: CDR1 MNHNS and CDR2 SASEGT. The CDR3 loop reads CASSDYWEHTGELFF. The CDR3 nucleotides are TGTGCCAGCAGTGACTACTGGGAGCACACCGGGGAGCTGTTTTTT.

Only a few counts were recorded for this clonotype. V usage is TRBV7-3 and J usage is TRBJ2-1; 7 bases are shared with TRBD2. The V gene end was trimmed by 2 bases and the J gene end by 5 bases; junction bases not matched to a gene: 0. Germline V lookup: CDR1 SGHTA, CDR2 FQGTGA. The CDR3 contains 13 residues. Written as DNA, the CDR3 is TGTGCCAGCAGCTTAGGACTAGACAATGAGCAGTTCTTC. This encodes CASSLGLDNEQFF.

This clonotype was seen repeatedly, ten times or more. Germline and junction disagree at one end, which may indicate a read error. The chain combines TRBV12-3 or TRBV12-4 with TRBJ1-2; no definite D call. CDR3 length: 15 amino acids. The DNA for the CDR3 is TGTGCCAGCAGCTTAGATTCCCGGGTTGCGGATGGCTACACCTTC. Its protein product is CASSLDSRVADGYTF.

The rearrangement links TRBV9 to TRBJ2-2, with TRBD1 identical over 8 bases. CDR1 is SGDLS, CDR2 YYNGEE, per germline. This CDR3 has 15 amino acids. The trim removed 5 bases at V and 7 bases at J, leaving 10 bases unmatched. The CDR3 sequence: CASSAQQGGHGELFF. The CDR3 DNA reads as TGTGCCAGCAGTGCCCAACAGGGGGGCCACGGGGAGCTGTTTTTT.

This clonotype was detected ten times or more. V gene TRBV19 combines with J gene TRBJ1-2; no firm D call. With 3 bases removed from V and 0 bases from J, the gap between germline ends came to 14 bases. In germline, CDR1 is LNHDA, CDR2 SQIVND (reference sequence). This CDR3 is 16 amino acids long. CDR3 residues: CASSIEFHRPNYGYTF. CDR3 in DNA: TGTGCCAGTAGTATCGAGTTTCACAGACCTAACTATGGCTACACCTTC. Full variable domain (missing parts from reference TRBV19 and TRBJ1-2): DGGITQSPKYLFRKEGQNVTLSCEQNLNHDAMYWYRQDPGQGLRLIYYSQIVNDFQKGDIAEGYSVSREKKESFPLTVTSAQKNPTAFYLCASSIEFHRPNYGYTFGSGTRLTVV.

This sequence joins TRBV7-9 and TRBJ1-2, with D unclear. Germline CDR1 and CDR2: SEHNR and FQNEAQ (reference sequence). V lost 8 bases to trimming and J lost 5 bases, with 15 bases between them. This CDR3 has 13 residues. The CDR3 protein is CASSDGEEYGYTF. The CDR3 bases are TGTGCCAGCTCAGACGGGGAGGAGTATGGCTACACCTTC.

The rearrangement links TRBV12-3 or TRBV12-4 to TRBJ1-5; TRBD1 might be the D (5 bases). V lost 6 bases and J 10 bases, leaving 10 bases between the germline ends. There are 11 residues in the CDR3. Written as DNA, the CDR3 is TGTGCCAGCAGAGGCGGGGGACCCCAGCATTTT. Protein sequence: CASRGGGPQHF.

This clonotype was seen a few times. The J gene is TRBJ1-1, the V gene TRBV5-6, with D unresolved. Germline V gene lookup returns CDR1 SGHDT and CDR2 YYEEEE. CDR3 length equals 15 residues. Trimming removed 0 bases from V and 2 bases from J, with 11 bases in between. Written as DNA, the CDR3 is TGTGCCAGCAGCTTGGTTTCCACGGTTAACACTGAAGCTTTCTTT. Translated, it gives CASSLVSTVNTEAFF.

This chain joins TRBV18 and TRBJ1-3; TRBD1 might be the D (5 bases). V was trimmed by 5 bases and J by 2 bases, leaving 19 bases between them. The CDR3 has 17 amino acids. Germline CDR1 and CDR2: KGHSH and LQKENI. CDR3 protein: CASSAGTRDGAGNTIYF. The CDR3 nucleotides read TGTGCCAGCTCAGCGGGGACCCGGGACGGAGCTGGAAACACCATATATTTT.

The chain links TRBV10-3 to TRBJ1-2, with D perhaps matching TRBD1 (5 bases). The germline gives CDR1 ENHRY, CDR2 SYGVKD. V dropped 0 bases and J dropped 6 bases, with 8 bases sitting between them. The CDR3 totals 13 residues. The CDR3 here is CAISESGQNGYTF. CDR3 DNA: TGTGCCATCAGTGAGTCGGGGCAGAATGGCTACACCTTC.

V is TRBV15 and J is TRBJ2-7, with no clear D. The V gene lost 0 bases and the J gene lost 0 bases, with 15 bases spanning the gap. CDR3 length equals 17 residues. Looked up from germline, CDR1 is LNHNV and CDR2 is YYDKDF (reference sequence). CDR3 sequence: CATSRDNSGYFSYEQYF. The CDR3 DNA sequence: TGTGCCACCAGCAGAGATAACTCGGGTTACTTCTCCTACGAGCAGTACTTC.

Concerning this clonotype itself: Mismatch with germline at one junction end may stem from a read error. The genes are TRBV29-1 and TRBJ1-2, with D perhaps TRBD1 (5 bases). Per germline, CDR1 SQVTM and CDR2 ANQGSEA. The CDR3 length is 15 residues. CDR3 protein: CSVGTGLGTNYGYTF. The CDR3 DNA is TGCAGTGTTGGCACAGGCCTAGGAACTAACTATGGCTACACCTTC.

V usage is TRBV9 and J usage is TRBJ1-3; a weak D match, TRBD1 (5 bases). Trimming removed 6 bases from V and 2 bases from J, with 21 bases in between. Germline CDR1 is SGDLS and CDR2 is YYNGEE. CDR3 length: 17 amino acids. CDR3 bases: TGTGCCAGCACCAAGACCGGGACCCAGTTAGCTGGAAACACCATATATTTT. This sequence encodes CASTKTGTQLAGNTIYF.

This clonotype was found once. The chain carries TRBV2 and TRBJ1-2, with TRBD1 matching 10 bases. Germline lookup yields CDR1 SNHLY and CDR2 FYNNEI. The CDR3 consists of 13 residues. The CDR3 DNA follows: TGTGCTAGAGAGGGACAGGGGATTGATGGCTACACCTTC. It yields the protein CAREGQGIDGYTF.

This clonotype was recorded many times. The CDR3 reads CSVVVSGGYGYTF. The CDR3 coding sequence is TGCAGTGTGGTGGTTTCCGGGGGCTATGGCTACACCTTC. The V call is TRBV20-1, the J call TRBJ1-2; D possibly corresponds to TRBD1 (5 bases). Germline V gene data show CDR1 as DFQATT and CDR2 as SNEGSKA (reference sequence). V lost 7 bases, J lost 4 bases, and 16 bases lay in between. This CDR3 region has 13 residues.

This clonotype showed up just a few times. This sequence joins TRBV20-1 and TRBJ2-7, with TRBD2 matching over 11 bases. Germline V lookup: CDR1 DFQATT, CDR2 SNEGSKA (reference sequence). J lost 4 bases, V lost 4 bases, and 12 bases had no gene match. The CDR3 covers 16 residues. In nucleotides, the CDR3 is TGCAGTGCTAAGGGCCCTTTAGCGGGAGGGAATTACGAGCAGTACTTC. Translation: CSAKGPLAGGNYEQYF.

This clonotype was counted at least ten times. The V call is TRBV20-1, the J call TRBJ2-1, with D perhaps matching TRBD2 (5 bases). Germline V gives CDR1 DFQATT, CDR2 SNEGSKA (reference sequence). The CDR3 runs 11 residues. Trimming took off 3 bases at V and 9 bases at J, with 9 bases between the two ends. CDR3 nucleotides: TGCAGTGCTAGGAGGGCTAGTGAGCAGTTCTTC. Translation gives CSARRASEQFF.

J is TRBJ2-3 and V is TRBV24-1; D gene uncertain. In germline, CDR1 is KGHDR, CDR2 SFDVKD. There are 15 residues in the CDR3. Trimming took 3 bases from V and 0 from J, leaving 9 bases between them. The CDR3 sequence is CATSDRKRSTDTQYF. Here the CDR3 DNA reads TGTGCCACCAGTGATAGGAAGAGAAGCACAGATACGCAGTATTTT.